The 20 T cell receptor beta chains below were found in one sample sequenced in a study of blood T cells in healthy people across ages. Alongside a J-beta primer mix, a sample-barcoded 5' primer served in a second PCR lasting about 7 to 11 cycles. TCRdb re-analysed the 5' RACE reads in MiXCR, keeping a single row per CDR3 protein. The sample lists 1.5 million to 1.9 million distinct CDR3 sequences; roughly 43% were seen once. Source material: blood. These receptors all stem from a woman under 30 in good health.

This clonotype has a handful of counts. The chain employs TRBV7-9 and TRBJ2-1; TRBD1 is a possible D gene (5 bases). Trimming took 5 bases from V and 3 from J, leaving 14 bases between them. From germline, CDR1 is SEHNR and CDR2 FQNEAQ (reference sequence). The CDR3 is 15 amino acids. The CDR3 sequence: CASSQDSWYYNEQFF. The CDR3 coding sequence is TGTGCCAGCAGCCAAGACAGTTGGTACTACAATGAGCAGTTCTTC.

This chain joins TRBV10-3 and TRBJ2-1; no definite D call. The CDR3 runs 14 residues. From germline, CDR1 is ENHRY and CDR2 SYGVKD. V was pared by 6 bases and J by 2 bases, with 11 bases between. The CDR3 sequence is CAISREQAYNEQFF. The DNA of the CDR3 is TGTGCCATCAGCCGCGAGCAGGCCTACAATGAGCAGTTCTTC.

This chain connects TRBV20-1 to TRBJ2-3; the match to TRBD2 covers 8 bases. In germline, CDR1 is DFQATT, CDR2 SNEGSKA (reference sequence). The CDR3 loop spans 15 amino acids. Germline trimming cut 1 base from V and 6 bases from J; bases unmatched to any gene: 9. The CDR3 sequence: CSARVDSGAPDTQYF. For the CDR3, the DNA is TGCAGTGCTAGAGTGGATAGCGGGGCCCCCGATACGCAGTATTTT.

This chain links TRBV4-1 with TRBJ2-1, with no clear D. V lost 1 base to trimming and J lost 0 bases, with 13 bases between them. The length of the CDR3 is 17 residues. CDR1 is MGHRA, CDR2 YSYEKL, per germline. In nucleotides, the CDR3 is TGCGCCAGCAGCCAAGGTCGGGCTCAAAGCTCCTACAATGAGCAGTTCTTC. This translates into CASSQGRAQSSYNEQFF.

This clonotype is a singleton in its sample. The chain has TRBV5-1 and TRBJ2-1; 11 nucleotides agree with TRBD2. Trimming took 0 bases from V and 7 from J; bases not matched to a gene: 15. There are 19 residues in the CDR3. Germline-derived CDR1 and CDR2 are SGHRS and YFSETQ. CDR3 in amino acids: CASSLVPSGGPSLMNEQFF. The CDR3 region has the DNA TGCGCCAGCAGCTTGGTACCTAGCGGGGGGCCGTCGCTGATGAATGAGCAGTTCTTC. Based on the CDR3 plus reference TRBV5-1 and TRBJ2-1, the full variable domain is KAGVTQTPRYLIKTRGQQVTLSCSPISGHRSVSWYQQTPGQGLQFLFEYFSETQRNKGNFPGRFSGRQFSNSRSEMNVSTLELGDSALYLCASSLVPSGGPSLMNEQFFGPGTRLTVL.

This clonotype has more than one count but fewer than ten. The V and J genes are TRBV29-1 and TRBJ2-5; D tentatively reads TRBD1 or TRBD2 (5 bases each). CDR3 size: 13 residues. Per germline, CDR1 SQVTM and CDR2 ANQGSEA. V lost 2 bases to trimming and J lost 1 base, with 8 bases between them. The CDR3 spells CSVELGPQETQYF. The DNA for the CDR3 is TGCAGCGTTGAACTGGGACCCCAAGAGACCCAGTACTTC.

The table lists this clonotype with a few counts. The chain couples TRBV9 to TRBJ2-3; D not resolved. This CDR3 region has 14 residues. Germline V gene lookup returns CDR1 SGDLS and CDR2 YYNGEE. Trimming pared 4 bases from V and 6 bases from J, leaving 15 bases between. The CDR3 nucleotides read TGTGCCAGCAGCACATTCGACTCCGCGGATACGCAGTATTTT. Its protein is CASSTFDSADTQYF.

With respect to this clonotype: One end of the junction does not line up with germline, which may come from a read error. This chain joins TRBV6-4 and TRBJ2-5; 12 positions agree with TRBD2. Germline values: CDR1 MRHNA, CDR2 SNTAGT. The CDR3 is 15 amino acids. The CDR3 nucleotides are TGCGCCAGCAGGCCCCTAGCGGGGGGGGGAAATGAGCAGTACTTC. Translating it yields CASRPLAGGGNEQYF.

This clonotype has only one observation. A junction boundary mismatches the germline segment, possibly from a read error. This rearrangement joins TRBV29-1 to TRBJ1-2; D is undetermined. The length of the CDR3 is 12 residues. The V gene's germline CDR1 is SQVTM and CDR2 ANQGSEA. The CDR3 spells CCVTPGRNGYTF. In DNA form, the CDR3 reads TGCTGCGTTACCCCCGGGAGGAATGGCTACACCTTC.

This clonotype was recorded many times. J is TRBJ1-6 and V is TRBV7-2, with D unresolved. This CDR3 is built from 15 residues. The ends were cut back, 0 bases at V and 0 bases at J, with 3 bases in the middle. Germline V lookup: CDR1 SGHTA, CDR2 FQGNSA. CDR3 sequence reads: CASSLAGSYNSPLHF. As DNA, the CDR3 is TGTGCCAGCAGCTTAGCCGGCTCCTATAATTCACCCCTCCACTTT.

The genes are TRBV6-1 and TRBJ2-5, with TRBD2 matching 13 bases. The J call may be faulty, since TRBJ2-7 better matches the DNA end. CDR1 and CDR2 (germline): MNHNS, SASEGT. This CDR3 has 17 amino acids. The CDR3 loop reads CASSTPGLAGTIYEQYF. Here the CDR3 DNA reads TGTGCCAGCAGTACACCGGGACTAGCGGGAACGATCTACGAGCAGTACTTC.

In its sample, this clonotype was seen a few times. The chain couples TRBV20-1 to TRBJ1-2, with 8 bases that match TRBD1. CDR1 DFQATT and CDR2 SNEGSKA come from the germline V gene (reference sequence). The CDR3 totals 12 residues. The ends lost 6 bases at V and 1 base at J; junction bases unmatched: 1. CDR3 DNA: TGCAGTGCAGACAGGGGTAACTATGGCTACACCTTC. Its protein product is CSADRGNYGYTF.

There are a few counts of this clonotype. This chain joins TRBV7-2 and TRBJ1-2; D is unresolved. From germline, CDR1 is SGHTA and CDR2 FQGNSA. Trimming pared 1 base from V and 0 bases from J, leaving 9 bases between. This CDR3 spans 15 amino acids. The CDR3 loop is CASSLGREANYGYTF. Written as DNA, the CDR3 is TGTGCCAGCAGCTTAGGGAGAGAAGCTAACTATGGCTACACCTTC.

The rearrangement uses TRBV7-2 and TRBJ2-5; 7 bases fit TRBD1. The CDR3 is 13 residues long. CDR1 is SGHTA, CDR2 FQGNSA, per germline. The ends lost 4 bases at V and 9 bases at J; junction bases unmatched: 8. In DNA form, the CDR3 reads TGTGCCAGCAGCTCCCGACAGGGTTACGCCCAGTACTTC. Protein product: CASSSRQGYAQYF. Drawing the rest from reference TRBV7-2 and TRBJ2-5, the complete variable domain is GAGVSQSPSNKVTEKGKDVELRCDPISGHTALYWYRQSLGQGLEFLIYFQGNSAPDKSGLPSDRFSAERTGGSVSTLTIQRTQQEDSAVYLCASSSRQGYAQYFGPGTRLLVL.

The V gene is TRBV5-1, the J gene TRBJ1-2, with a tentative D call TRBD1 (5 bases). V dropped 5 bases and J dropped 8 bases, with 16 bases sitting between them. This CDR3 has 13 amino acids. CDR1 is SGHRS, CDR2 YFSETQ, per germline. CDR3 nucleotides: TGCGCCAGCAGAGGACATGGATGGTCAGGCTACACCTTC. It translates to CASRGHGWSGYTF. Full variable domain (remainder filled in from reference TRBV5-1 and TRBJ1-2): KAGVTQTPRYLIKTRGQQVTLSCSPISGHRSVSWYQQTPGQGLQFLFEYFSETQRNKGNFPGRFSGRQFSNSRSEMNVSTLELGDSALYLCASRGHGWSGYTFGSGTRLTVV.

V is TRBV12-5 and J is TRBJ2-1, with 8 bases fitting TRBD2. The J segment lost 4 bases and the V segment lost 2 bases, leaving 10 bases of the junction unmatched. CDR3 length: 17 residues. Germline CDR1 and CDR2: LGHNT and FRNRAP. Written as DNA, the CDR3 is TGTGCTAGTGGTTTGAGCCCGGGACTAGGGGTTTACAATGAGCAGTTCTTC. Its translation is CASGLSPGLGVYNEQFF. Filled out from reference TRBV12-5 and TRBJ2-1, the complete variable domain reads DARVTQTPRHKVTEMGQEVTMRCQPILGHNTVFWYRQTMMQGLELLAYFRNRAPLDDSGMPKDRFSAEMPDATLATLKIQPSEPRDSAVYFCASGLSPGLGVYNEQFFGPGTRLTVL.

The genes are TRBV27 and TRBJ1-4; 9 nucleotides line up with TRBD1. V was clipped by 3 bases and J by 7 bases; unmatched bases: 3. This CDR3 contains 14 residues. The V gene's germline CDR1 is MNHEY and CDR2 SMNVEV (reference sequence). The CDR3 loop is CASSFTGGFEKLFF. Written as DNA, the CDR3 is TGTGCCAGCAGTTTTACAGGGGGCTTTGAAAAACTGTTTTTT.

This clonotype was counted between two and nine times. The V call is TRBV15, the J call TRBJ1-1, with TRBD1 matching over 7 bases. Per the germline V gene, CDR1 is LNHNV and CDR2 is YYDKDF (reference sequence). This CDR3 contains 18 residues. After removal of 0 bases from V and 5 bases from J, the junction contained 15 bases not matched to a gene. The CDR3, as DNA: TGTGCCACCAGCAGAGATGGGTACCGGGACAGAAGACCAACTGAAGCTTTCTTT. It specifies CATSRDGYRDRRPTEAFF.

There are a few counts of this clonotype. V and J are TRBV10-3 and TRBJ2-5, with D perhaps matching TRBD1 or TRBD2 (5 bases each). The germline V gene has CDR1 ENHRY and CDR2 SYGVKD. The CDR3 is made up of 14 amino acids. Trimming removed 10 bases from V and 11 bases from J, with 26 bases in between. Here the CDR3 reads CATSGTNTLNEQYF. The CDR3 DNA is TGTGCCACCTCCGGGACGAATACGCTCAATGAGCAGTACTTC.

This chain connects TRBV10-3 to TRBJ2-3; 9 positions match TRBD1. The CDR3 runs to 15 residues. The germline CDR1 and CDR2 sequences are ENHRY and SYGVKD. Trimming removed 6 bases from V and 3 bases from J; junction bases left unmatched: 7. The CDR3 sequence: CAIRNRGPGTDTQYF. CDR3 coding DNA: TGTGCCATCAGAAACAGGGGGCCGGGGACAGATACGCAGTATTTT.